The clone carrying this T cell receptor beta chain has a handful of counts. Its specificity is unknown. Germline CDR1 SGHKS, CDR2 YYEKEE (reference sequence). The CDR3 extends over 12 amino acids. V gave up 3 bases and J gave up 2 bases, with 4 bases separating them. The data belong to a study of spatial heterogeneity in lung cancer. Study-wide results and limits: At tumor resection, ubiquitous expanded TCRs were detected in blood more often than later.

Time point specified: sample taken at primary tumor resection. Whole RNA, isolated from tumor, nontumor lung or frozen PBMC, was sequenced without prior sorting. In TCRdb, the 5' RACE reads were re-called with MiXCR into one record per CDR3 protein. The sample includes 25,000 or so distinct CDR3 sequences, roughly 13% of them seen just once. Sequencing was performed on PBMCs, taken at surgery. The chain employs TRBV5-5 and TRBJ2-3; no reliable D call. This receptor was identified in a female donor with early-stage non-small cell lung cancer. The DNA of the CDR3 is TGTGCCAGCAGCTCATACACAGATACGCAGTATTTT. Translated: CASSSYTDTQYF.